This T cell receptor beta chain is from a study of blood T cell repertoires in COVID-19. About the study: Two negative PCRs, clearance, or symptom resolution characterized the recovered Cohort 3 donors. The analysed material was cDNA or gDNA that came from T cells, B-cell-depleted T cells, or PBMCs.

The CDR3 is made up of 17 amino acids. With V trimmed by 5 bases and J by 2 bases, 12 bases remained unmatched. CDR1 SGHAT and CDR2 FQNNGV come from the germline V gene. Cohorts were determined from participant-reported clinical history. Per the original methods: Amplification with reference gene primers provided the estimates of nucleated cell counts. Assay: immunoSEQ multiplex PCR; the TCRdb copy retains only in-frame clones and omits some. The DNA was the basis for D and trimming; V, J and clone size are from that table. The sample includes over 110,000 clones, over 75% seen only once; the top ten take under 4.5%.

Sequenced: PBMCs or T cells enriched from blood (not recorded which). The chain has TRBV11-2 and TRBJ2-5, with 9 nucleotides matching TRBD1. This clonotype was obtained from a man between 50 and 59 years old in a cohort exposed to, infected with or recovered from COVID-19 (not recorded which). CDR3 coding DNA: TGTGCCAGCAGCCCGCACCCGGGACAGGGAGAACAAGAGACCCAGTACTTC. Encoded protein: CASSPHPGQGEQETQYF.